This T cell receptor beta chain was documented in a study of cytomegalovirus exposure and HLA in healthy donors (dated by TCRdb to about 2017). At the level of the whole study: An earlier analysis of approximately 550 of the donors reported 250 to 350 Gb of sequence data and roughly 100 million unique TCR beta sequences from 190 million or so T cells. To predict cytomegalovirus infection status, the study brought together high-throughput TCR immunosequencing, statistical association of individual TCRs with disease status, and machine learning. In the later analysis, no new phenotypic data were used to find candidate immune exposures; instead, reliance was placed on TCR beta sequences and their occurrence across donors. A few DR-DQ haplotypes were treated as single units for association and clustering because of strong linkage in the cohort. The number of typed donors differed by locus: roughly 629-640 for A, B, C, DRB1 and DQB1; some 500 for DQA1; around 610 for DPA1; and roughly 470 for DPB1. Across around 400 genotyped donors of the cohort, an average of roughly 200,000 unique TCR beta nucleotide sequences per donor were sequenced, and about a sixth of those sequences were non-productive. In a later analysis, previously published TCR beta repertoires from several hundred donors were re-analyzed and high-resolution HLA genotyping was added so that TCR occurrence patterns could be studied. An early release covering around 630 HLA-typed donors comprised approximately 290 gigabases of sequencing data and tens of millions of unique TCR sequences. Besides the first cohort of around 670 subjects, a separate validation cohort made up of 120 different subjects was used. All discovery cohort repertoires had been generated on a single sequencing platform. The study used immunosequencing to profile the T cell repertoires of more than 650 subjects and linked those repertoires to cytomegalovirus serostatus. Of the 300 to 450 genotyped donors, 65% to 90% were placed in the genetic ancestry cluster associated with self-reported Caucasian donors. The study was designed to test whether signatures of past pathogen exposure could be identified by cataloging public T cell receptors. Class I and class II HLA loci were covered by the typing at four-digit resolution. To decide whether each TCR beta V gene segment behaved as functional or pseudogenic, an earlier analysis of some 600 of the donors relied on high-throughput TCR beta sequencing. Donor age, sex, ethnicity and CMV serostatus were compiled together with the repertoire data. Genome-wide SNP genotypes for about 60% of the roughly 700 donors were used in a later genetic analysis, which treated that subset as a discovery cohort.

The cohort comprised some 680 healthy bone marrow donors. All cohort members were sampled while nominally healthy, although unrecorded immune exposures were likely present. The donor tested CMV seropositive, placing the donor among the approximately 310 seropositive members of the cohort. A peripheral blood sample was provided by each donor, and peripheral blood mononuclear cells were used for TCR beta sequencing. Genomic DNA extraction from the blood cell samples was performed with the Qiagen DNeasy Blood Extraction Kit. The germline V gene supplies CDR1 SGDLS and CDR2 YYNGEE. Trimming costs V 0 bases and J 2 bases, and their ends lie 10 bases apart. There are 15 amino acids in the CDR3, from cysteine to phenylalanine inclusive. Only the CDR3 region is kept as DNA, spanning 45 bases read in frame from base 1. As for this clone: It has no known antigen specificity. No much larger clone exists at a distance of one base, and base qualities are not known.

Library creation used the immunoSEQ multiplex PCR assay. For the multiplex PCR, a mixture combining 60 forward primers for TCR Vbeta segments and 13 reverse primers for TCR Jbeta segments was used. The CDR3 region of rearranged TCR beta genes was amplified from genomic DNA with a multiplex PCR assay. The Illumina HiSeq System was used to sequence the amplified TCR beta libraries as 87-base-pair reads. As for the original processing: In a later analysis, tens of millions of unique TCR beta chains were counted across the 666 repertoires, and roughly 10 million of these chains were shared by at least two donors. To remove PCR and sequencing errors, raw reads were error-corrected and collapsed into unique sequences using a nearest-neighbor algorithm that merged closely related sequences. CDR3 sequences were aligned to IMGT reference sequences to assign V, D and J gene segments. Each retained sequence needed at least a six-nucleotide match to both a V gene segment and a J gene segment. Rearrangements were called productive when the CDR3 lacked stop codons and stayed in frame with V and J; all others were non-productive. Following IMGT convention, CDR3 was defined as the stretch from the second conserved V-encoded cysteine to the conserved J-encoded phenylalanine. In an earlier analysis of some 550 of the donors, sequences lacking an unambiguous match to a single V gene segment were excluded. In an earlier analysis of 587 of the donors, V segments were called functional above 56.7% productive rearrangements and were called segregating when the between-donor standard deviation exceeded 5%. A statistical classification framework was built for diagnosing cytomegalovirus status from the catalog of TCR beta chain sequences. A later analysis assigned V and J genes by comparing TCR nucleotide sequences with IMGT/GENE-DB human TR gene sequences. A later analysis assigned CDR3 sequences and most-parsimonious VDJ recombination scenarios with the TCRdist pipeline. A later analysis defined each TCR beta chain by its CDR3 amino acid sequence plus V-gene family, and excluded reads lacking a unique V-gene family. As a way to deal with suspected cross-contamination and a sequencing artifact, a later analysis dropped 592 nucleotide sequences that were highly shared and had low generation probability. For each public chain, a later analysis derived a clonal expansion index from normalized ranks of inferred template counts within each repertoire. A later analysis computed generation probabilities with a VDJ recombination model fitted to out-of-frame rearrangements, and checked the results against IGoR. In a later analysis, TCR-TCR, TCR-HLA and TCR-CMV co-occurrence was scored with hypergeometric tests, and a repertoire-size bias correction was applied to TCR pairs. False discovery rates were estimated in a later analysis by permuting HLA or CMV assignments 20 times. In a later analysis, co-occurring TCRs were grouped using DBSCAN, with TCRdist sequence similarity added in when clustering inside HLA-allele-positive subsets. Co-occurrence clustering excluded repertoires with fewer than 30,000 or more than 120,000 public chains, plus five with anomalous nucleotide sharing. TCRdb holds this immuneACCESS table with in-frame rearrangements only. Some clones are missing; in checked studies, unresolved V genes explain under half, and the rest has no known cause. V and J calls and clone size are copied from that table; D and trimming were computed from the DNA. The sample has about 150,000 clones on record, 80% of them singletons. The ten largest make up more than 10% of the sample.

General study outcomes and caveats: This cohort had only TCR beta chains sequenced, and the lack of alpha or paired-chain data limited which features could be detected. The study listed 150 to 200 TCR beta chains as associated with cytomegalovirus. A later genetic analysis reported fewer N-insertions in productive TCRs among donors in an Asian-associated ancestry cluster than the roughly 650-donor mean. For the cohort, immune exposure information was limited to CMV serostatus. Cytomegalovirus status was reported to be diagnosed by the classifier with high specificity and sensitivity in both the original and validation cohorts. Broadly in line with IMGT annotations, most TCR beta V segments showed up in productive rearrangements about 87% or about 30% of the time in an earlier analysis of around 550 of the donors. Sequencing depth was assumed to be roughly uniform across donors in the presence/absence analyses, though that assumption may not hold. Because HLA typing was unavailable for some donors at each locus, only the typed subset was used in association tests. The earlier analysis of approximately 590 of the donors excluded 15 to 20 rarely observed V segments, including chromosome 9 orphons, because counts were too low. At a false discovery rate of 0.05, a later analysis linked approximately 18,000 TCR beta sequences to specific HLA alleles. When HLA alleles, especially DR and DQ, strongly co-occurred, attributing TCR associations to individual alleles was difficult. A later analysis found that HLA-associated TCR beta chains were more clonally expanded and had lower generation probabilities than equally common non-associated chains. According to a later analysis, TCR association rates differed among HLA loci, with DRB1 alleles showing the most associated TCRs and HLA-C alleles showing the fewest. The authors suggested that the approach could potentially be generalized to other disease states and immunological phenotypes. A further reported finding was that TCR beta sequences accurately predicted the HLA-A and HLA-B alleles for most subjects in the first cohort. The sequencing pipeline was judged likely to have produced a cluster of highly shared sequence variants as a technical artifact. An association between a missense DCLRE1C variant and V-gene and J-gene trimming of TCR beta chains was found in a later genetic analysis and replicated in an independent cohort. Some IMGT-functional V segments, including TRBV6-2 and TRBV6-3, could not be told apart with the 87-base-pair reads, so those segments were excluded. Correlated functional status among segregating V segments might be attributable to linkage disequilibrium, but an unknown experimental factor could not be ruled out. Several of the top co-occurrence clusters appeared to be linked to parvovirus B19, influenza, CMV and Epstein-Barr virus, according to a later analysis. In vitro tests confirmed that three of the cytomegalovirus-associated TCR beta chains recognize cytomegalovirus antigens. Most CMV-associated TCR beta chains appeared to be HLA-restricted in a later analysis, and the HLA associations seemed to be driven largely by CMV exposure. Across donors, most TCR sequences were observed very rarely, whereas some public TCRs were present in many individuals.

The specimen was PBMCs. This clonotype originated in a man aged 25 to 45 in good health and CMV-seropositive. The chain couples TRBV9 to TRBJ2-3; the D gene is perhaps TRBD1, from 6 matching bases. In nucleotides, the sequence is TGTGCCAGCAGCGTAGAACAGGGAGCCACAGATACGCAGTATTTT. Translation gives CASSVEQGATDTQYF.